One and the same sample provided the 22 T cell receptor beta chains below, sequenced in a study of cytomegalovirus exposure and HLA in healthy donors. 60 Vbeta and 13 Jbeta primers were used in PCR. Here immunoSEQ multiplex PCR was the method, and the copy in TCRdb shows in-frame clones only, minus some. The sample includes around 130,000 clones, 79% of them seen just once. The sample taken for sequencing was PBMCs. These receptors came from a man between 18 and 29 years old in good health and CMV-seronegative.

This clone was counted only a few times. The chain combines TRBV5-1 with TRBJ2-2, with TRBD2 identical over 10 bases. Germline V gives CDR1 SGHRS, CDR2 YFSETQ. V trimming: 4 bases; J trimming: 2 bases; junction bases outside the gene matches: 8. This CDR3 spans 17 amino acids. The CDR3 DNA reads TGCGCCAGCAGCCTTCTAGCGGGAGCTGTAAACACCGGGGAGCTGTTTTTT. Translation gives CASSLLAGAVNTGELFF.

This sequence joins TRBV9 and TRBJ1-3; D is ambiguous. The CDR3 loop spans 15 amino acids. The V end was cut by 7 bases, the J end by 3 bases, with 17 bases between. Germline CDR1 and CDR2: SGDLS and YYNGEE. The CDR3 loop is CASSHPAFDGNTIYF. The CDR3 nucleotides are TGTGCCAGCTCCCATCCAGCGTTCGATGGAAACACCATATATTTT.

The chain carries TRBV30 and TRBJ1-5, with D possibly being TRBD1 (6 bases). V was pared by 5 bases and J by 1 base, with 15 bases between. Germline values: CDR1 GTSNPN, CDR2 SVGIG (reference sequence). The CDR3 consists of 15 residues. The CDR3 DNA follows: TGTGCCTGGGGTGGACGTCAGGGGAGCAATCAGCCCCAGCATTTT. This codes for CAWGGRQGSNQPQHF.

J is TRBJ2-7 and V is TRBV13; tentative D call: TRBD1 (6 bases). The CDR3 spans 13 residues. Germline V lookup: CDR1 PRHDT, CDR2 FYEKMQ (reference sequence). V dropped 5 bases and J dropped 4 bases, with 12 bases sitting between them. The CDR3 nucleotides are TGTGCCAGCAGCATGACAGGCGAATACGAGCAGTACTTC. Protein product: CASSMTGEYEQYF.

This chain links TRBV10-2 with TRBJ2-2; 12 bases align to TRBD2. The CDR3 extends over 15 amino acids. Germline CDR1 WSHSY, CDR2 SAAADI. The J segment lost 6 bases and the V segment lost 5 bases, leaving 4 bases of the junction unmatched. The CDR3 region is CASSSSGRASGELFF. The CDR3 bases are TGCGCCAGCAGTTCTAGCGGGAGGGCCTCCGGGGAGCTGTTTTTT.

This chain links TRBV5-8 with TRBJ2-3; D is unclear. Germline V gene lookup returns CDR1 SGHTS and CDR2 YDEGEE. Trimming took off 6 bases at V and 1 base at J, with 15 bases between the two ends. This CDR3 has 15 residues. The CDR3 loop reads CASKRSTGRTDTQYF. CDR3 DNA sequence: TGTGCCAGCAAACGGTCCACGGGTCGCACAGATACGCAGTATTTT. The full variable domain, in which reference TRBV5-8 and TRBJ2-3 provide the parts outside the CDR3, is EAGVTQSPTHLIKTRGQQATLRCSPISGHTSVYWYQQALGLGLQFLLWYDEGEERNRGNFPPRFSGRQFPNYSSELNVNALELEDSALYLCASKRSTGRTDTQYFGPGTRLTVL.

V usage is TRBV4-3 and J usage is TRBJ1-2; no clear D gene. V lost 0 bases, J lost 2 bases, and 13 bases lay in between. CDR1 and CDR2 from the germline V gene are LGHNA and YSLEER. CDR3 size: 16 residues. Written as DNA, the CDR3 is TGCGCCAGCAGCCAAGAGCCCGAGAGTCCAAACTATGGCTACACCTTC. Translated: CASSQEPESPNYGYTF.

The chain couples TRBV2 to TRBJ1-1, with D hard to call. CDR3 length: 14 amino acids. The V and J ends lost 3 bases and 5 bases respectively, with 13 bases between them. The germline V gene encodes CDR1 SNHLY and CDR2 FYNNEI. The CDR3 loop is CASSDISRRTEAFF. CDR3 nucleotide sequence: TGTGCCAGCAGTGATATCTCCCGGCGGACTGAAGCTTTCTTT. Full variable domain (remainder filled in from reference TRBV2 and TRBJ1-1): EPEVTQTPSHQVTQMGQEVILRCVPISNHLYFYWYRQILGQKVEFLVSFYNNEISEKSEIFDDQFSVERPDGSNFTLKIRSTKLEDSAMYFCASSDISRRTEAFFGQGTRLTVV.

The V and J genes are TRBV19 and TRBJ1-1, with 8 bases that match TRBD1. Trimming removed 6 bases from V and 5 bases from J; junction bases left unmatched: 11. Germline V gives CDR1 LNHDA, CDR2 SQIVND (reference sequence). This CDR3 is 15 amino acids long. The CDR3 DNA reads TGTGCCAGTAGCAGACAGACAGGGGTAGGTACTGAAGCTTTCTTT. This translates into CASSRQTGVGTEAFF.

This clone was counted a few times. This chain links TRBV28 with TRBJ2-2, with unresolved D. CDR1 is MDHEN and CDR2 is SYDVKM in the germline V gene. This CDR3 is 12 amino acids long. V lost 6 bases and J lost 4, with 6 bases in between. CDR3 sequence reads: CASSFSTGELFF. As DNA, the CDR3 is TGTGCCAGCAGCTTCTCCACCGGGGAGCTGTTTTTT.

The chain is built from TRBV18 and TRBJ2-3; a possible D gene is TRBD2 (5 bases). Trimming stripped 1 base from V and 2 bases from J, with 16 bases between. Per germline, CDR1 KGHSH and CDR2 LQKENI. CDR3 length equals 17 residues. In DNA form, the CDR3 reads TGTGCCAGCTCACCACTTGCCGGTGGGAGTAACACAGATACGCAGTATTTT. Translated: CASSPLAGGSNTDTQYF.

The J gene is TRBJ1-2, the V gene TRBV18; TRBD1 matches at 7 bases. V lost 1 base to trimming and J lost 4 bases; unmatched junction nucleotides: 12. Per the germline V gene, CDR1 is KGHSH and CDR2 is LQKENI. This CDR3 contains 17 residues. In DNA form, the CDR3 reads TGTGCCAGCTCACCACAGTCTTACAGGGGCGTGAGCTATGGCTACACCTTC. Translated, it gives CASSPQSYRGVSYGYTF. Full variable domain (rest looked up from reference TRBV18 and TRBJ1-2): NAGVMQNPRHLVRRRGQEARLRCSPMKGHSHVYWYRQLPEEGLKFMVYLQKENIIDESGMPKERFSAEFPKEGPSILRIQQVVRGDSAAYFCASSPQSYRGVSYGYTFGSGTRLTVV.

The chain is built from TRBV6-6 and TRBJ1-2; no clear D. CDR1 and CDR2 from the germline V gene are MNHNY and SVGAGI (reference sequence). V was shortened by 2 bases and J by 7 bases, with 11 bases between the two germline ends. This CDR3 is 13 amino acids long. For the CDR3, the DNA is TGTGCCAGCAGTTACCCGGGGAGAGGTGGCTACACCTTC. Protein: CASSYPGRGGYTF.

The sample holds a few counts of this clone. This chain connects TRBV5-4 to TRBJ1-1; tentative D call: TRBD1 (6 bases). The germline V gene has CDR1 SGHNT and CDR2 YYREEE (reference sequence). V was pared by 0 bases and J by 10 bases, with 19 bases between. There are 15 residues in the CDR3. For the CDR3, the DNA is TGTGCCAGCAGCTTGGATTCAGGGGCGGGTCGGGTAGCTTTCTTT. This translates into CASSLDSGAGRVAFF.

The rearrangement links TRBV11-2 to TRBJ2-5; maybe TRBD2 (6 bases). CDR3 size: 15 residues. From germline, CDR1 is SGHAT and CDR2 FQNNGV. Deletions cut 2 bases from V and 2 bases from J, with 12 bases between. The CDR3 nucleotides are TGTGCCAGCAGCTTATTTAGCGGAGGTCAAGAGACCCAGTACTTC. Its protein is CASSLFSGGQETQYF.

The table lists this clone with a few counts. The gene calls are TRBV28 and TRBJ1-2, with 9 nucleotides matching TRBD1. From germline, CDR1 is MDHEN and CDR2 SYDVKM. V shed 5 bases and J 13 bases; nucleotides not matched to a gene: 11. The CDR3 totals 13 residues. The CDR3 bases are TGTGCCAGCAGTCTCTCCGGGACAGGGATATTCACCTTC. It translates to CASSLSGTGIFTF.

The J gene is TRBJ2-3, the V gene TRBV6-4, with 10 bases that match TRBD2. Germline V gene sequence: CDR1 MRHNA, CDR2 SNTAGT. The CDR3 has 15 amino acids. J was trimmed by 1 base and V by 4 bases; bases with no gene match: 2. Written as DNA, the CDR3 is TGTGCCAGCAGTGGGACTAGCGGAGGCACAGATACGCAGTATTTT. Its translation is CASSGTSGGTDTQYF.

This clone was seen only once. The CDR3 sequence: CASRGVGRRYEQYF. The CDR3 coding sequence is TGTGCCAGCAGGGGGGTCGGGAGACGCTACGAGCAGTACTTC. The chain recombines TRBV2 with TRBJ2-7; TRBD2 might be the D (6 bases). The CDR3 totals 14 residues. V shed 6 bases and J shed 3 bases, with 15 bases lying between them. Germline CDR1 is SNHLY and CDR2 is FYNNEI.

This sequence joins TRBV7-8 and TRBJ2-2, with TRBD2 as a possible D gene (5 bases). V shed 0 bases and J shed 6 bases, with 11 bases lying between them. Germline CDR1 and CDR2: SGHVS and FQNEAQ. The CDR3 contains 15 residues. DNA for the CDR3: TGTGCCAGCAGCTTAGCTCGAGGGATGGCCGGGGAGCTGTTTTTT. Amino acids: CASSLARGMAGELFF.

This chain joins TRBV28 and TRBJ1-5; D is unclear. The CDR3 totals 16 residues. V gave up 5 bases and J gave up 3 bases, with 17 bases separating them. Germline CDR1 is MDHEN and CDR2 is SYDVKM. CDR3 DNA sequence: TGTGCCAGCAGTCCCGTAGGCGCACAGTTCAATCAGCCCCAGCATTTT. Its translation is CASSPVGAQFNQPQHF.

This clone was seen a single time. The V call is TRBV7-6, the J call TRBJ2-2, with D possibly TRBD1 on 7 matching bases. Germline CDR1 reads SGHVS; CDR2 reads FNYEAQ. CDR3 size: 16 residues. V lost 3 bases, J lost 2 bases, and 13 bases lay in between. This CDR3 is CASSFDREVNTGELFF. The CDR3 DNA reads TGTGCCAGCAGCTTCGACAGGGAGGTTAACACCGGGGAGCTGTTTTTT.

In regard to this clone: In the same sample, other DNA sequences code for this CDR3. The chain combines TRBV7-8 with TRBJ2-7, with D possibly matching TRBD2 (5 bases). Germline assignment: CDR1 SGHVS and CDR2 FQNEAQ. V lost 5 bases to trimming and J lost 4 bases, with 24 bases between them. The CDR3 is made up of 17 amino acids. The CDR3 is CASSRPASRSPGYEQYF. DNA for the CDR3: TGTGCCAGCAGCCGTCCCGCTTCGCGGAGCCCGGGGTACGAGCAGTACTTC.